One T cell receptor (beta chain) is described in this entry. It lacks a known antigen. No qualities accompany the bases; no much larger clone lies one base away. The data were obtained in a study of T cell responses to AZD1222 COVID-19 vaccine (dated by TCRdb to the early 2020s). About the study as a whole: A total of roughly 240 trial participants underwent TCR sequencing, of whom 200 to 220 received two doses of AZD1222 and some 25 received two doses of the MenACWY control vaccine. Enrollment into the trials was organized by age into subgroups of 18-55, 56-69 and 70-plus years, and those subgroups contained approximately 150, 30 and 60 TCR-sequenced participants, respectively. The investigation overall reported the following: The vaccine-associated CD4 TCRs covered the entire spike protein, and the dominant responses fell in regions 160-218 and 743-854. The 56-69-year group was small, and its depth increase did not reach significance, likely because of low power. After two AZD1222 doses, both the breadth and the depth of spike-specific TCRs were significantly higher than at day 0 and than in MenACWY recipients. Conclusions about previously exposed vaccinees are limited, since just five or six AZD1222 recipients were seropositive for SARS-CoV-2 at baseline. Reportedly, close to half of the unique spike-specific TCRs recognized epitopes lying outside the regions that are mutated in the B.1.351 and B.1.1.7 variants. Because no samples from the day 14 peak response were available, repertoires could be characterized only after the peak T cell response. Participants were mostly white British and included more females than males, and it was suggested by the authors that clonal diversity may have been underestimated.

This sample's time point label indicates: about 28 days (+/-7) after the second vaccine dose. Because spike-specific TCR depth and breadth did not differ between the two schedules, AZD1222 recipients who got a second dose at roughly 4 weeks were pooled with those who got a second dose at roughly 12 weeks. Vaccinee samples were obtained from the UK trials COV001 and COV002, which included a single-blind randomized controlled phase 2/3 trial of AZD1222 (ChAdOx1 nCoV-19) in healthy adults. For TCRbeta chain sequencing, PBMC samples from trial participants were taken at day 0 and at day 28 after the second dose. The CDR3 regions of human TCRbeta chains were subjected to immunosequencing. Per the source publication's procedure: Repertoire TCRs were matched against a reference library of SARS-CoV-2-specific TCRs generated with the MIRA antigen-specificity platform. Breadth was defined as the fraction of unique TCRs that were SARS-CoV-2-associated, and depth was defined as the fraction of total T cells that were SARS-CoV-2-associated. Using the MIRA data, each spike-specific TCR was assigned both to the spike region to which the TCR was reactive and to a CD4 or CD8 class. Log10-transformed breadth and depth values were compared by one-way ANOVA with Sidak's multiple comparisons tests. In TCRdb, the immuneACCESS table is reduced to in-frame sequences with V and J assigned. These tables do not hold every clone; where another copy was compared, an unresolved V gene accounts for under half, and the others remain unexplained. That table furnishes V, J and clone size, whereas the DNA furnished D and trimming. For this sample there are some 150,000 clones; 85% to 95% appear just once. Of the sample, less than 1.6% falls within the top ten clones.

The germline V and J ends show losses of 3 bases and 5 bases respectively, and no gene match explains 9 bases of the junction. The CDR3 runs 17 residues from the cysteine to the phenylalanine. Only the CDR3 portion is preserved as DNA: 51 bases, with reading frame beginning at the first base. CDR1 LNHDA and CDR2 SQIVND are derived from the germline V gene (reference sequence). This chain is built from TRBV19 and TRBJ2-3; 12 middle bases align to TRBD2. This specimen consisted of peripheral blood, obtained 28 days after the second AZD1222 dose. The TCR was taken from an adult who received the AZD1222 COVID-19 vaccine. The CDR3 region has the sequence CASSILPTSGGGDTQYF. The bases are TGTGCCAGTAGTATCCTACCGACTAGCGGGGGCGGAGATACGCAGTATTTT.